Following are 10 T cell receptor beta chains from one sample sequenced in a study of T cells in Graves' hyperthyroidism and ophthalmopathy. RNA transcripts were the template for amplifying TCR beta CDR3 regions. In the first-round RT-PCR of the TCR CDR3, the HTBI primer set was used. TCRdb re-called the multiplex PCR reads through MiXCR, storing one row per CDR3 protein. The sample lists about 270,000 distinct CDR3 sequences; approximately 16% were seen once. The sample consisted of blood. These receptors came from a woman in her 50s with Graves' hyperthyroidism that later progressed to Graves' ophthalmopathy.

The chain links TRBV6-1 to TRBJ2-2; 8 bases are shared with TRBD2. The CDR3 is 15 amino acids. Per the germline V gene, CDR1 is MNHNS and CDR2 is SASEGT. V shed 7 bases and J 3 bases; nucleotides not matched to a gene: 7. The CDR3 here is CASNLAGGDTGELFF. CDR3 nucleotides: TGTGCCAGCAACTTGGCGGGAGGAGACACCGGGGAGCTGTTTTTT.

This clonotype was observed many times. The chain joins TRBV2 to TRBJ2-7, with no clear D. V was clipped by 0 bases and J by 5 bases, with 11 bases between them. The CDR3 spans 14 residues. Germline lookup yields CDR1 SNHLY and CDR2 FYNNEI. For the CDR3, the DNA is TGTGCCAGCAGTGAAGCGCCCGACACCGACGAGCAGTACTTC. It codes for CASSEAPDTDEQYF.

This clonotype has a handful of counts. The V call is TRBV5-1, the J call TRBJ1-3; D unresolved. Germline values: CDR1 SGHRS, CDR2 YFSETQ. The CDR3 runs 16 residues. V gave up 3 bases and J gave up 3 bases, with 16 bases separating them. The CDR3 sequence: CASSSAQASGGNTIYF. The CDR3 bases are TGCGCCAGCAGCTCGGCCCAGGCCAGCGGTGGAAACACCATATATTTT.

The table lists this clonotype with many counts. The chain uses TRBV27 and TRBJ1-5; D ambiguous. Looked up from germline, CDR1 is MNHEY and CDR2 is SMNVEV (reference sequence). With 5 bases removed from V and 3 bases from J, the gap between germline ends came to 11 bases. CDR3 length equals 14 residues. CDR3 nucleotide sequence: TGTGCCAGCAGTCCCGGGAACCTCAATCAGCCCCAGCATTTT. Protein sequence: CASSPGNLNQPQHF.

This clonotype occurred many times. The chain employs TRBV5-8 and TRBJ2-5; D gene ambiguous. The CDR3 has 13 residues. V was cut by 0 bases and J by 9 bases, with 12 bases left in between. Germline CDR1 reads SGHTS; CDR2 reads YDEGEE. The CDR3 protein is CASSLEGSGAQYF. The CDR3 coding sequence is TGTGCCAGCAGCTTGGAGGGTAGTGGGGCCCAGTACTTC.

This clonotype was detected many times. The chain recombines TRBV20-1 with TRBJ1-2; 8 bases align to TRBD1. Germline lookup yields CDR1 DFQATT and CDR2 SNEGSKA (reference sequence). This CDR3 has 15 residues. With 0 bases clipped from V and 8 bases from J, the junction kept 11 bases outside the gene matches. The CDR3 loop reads CSARDHGQGRGGYTF. For the CDR3, the DNA is TGCAGTGCTAGAGACCACGGACAGGGCCGGGGCGGCTACACCTTC.

This clonotype was seen only a few times. The V and J genes are TRBV5-1 and TRBJ2-1, with D perhaps matching TRBD2 (5 bases). V gave up 1 base and J gave up 3 bases, with 11 bases separating them. CDR1 and CDR2 (germline): SGHRS, YFSETQ. The CDR3 length is 15 residues. The CDR3 bases are TGCGCCAGCAGCTTGAACGGGAATCACTACAATGAGCAGTTCTTC. Residues: CASSLNGNHYNEQFF.

The chain links TRBV2 to TRBJ2-7; TRBD1 matches 9 bases. The CDR3 runs 14 residues. The V gene end was trimmed by 6 bases and the J gene end by 5 bases; junction bases not matched to a gene: 8. Per the germline V gene, CDR1 is SNHLY and CDR2 is FYNNEI. In DNA form, the CDR3 reads TGTGCCAGCAGCGGGAGACAGGGGGGGAACGAGCAGTACTTC. This encodes CASSGRQGGNEQYF.

This clonotype came up a few times. The V and J genes are TRBV5-1 and TRBJ2-1; D is undetermined. This CDR3 is 14 amino acids long. V shed 5 bases and J shed 7 bases, with 16 bases lying between them. In germline, CDR1 is SGHRS, CDR2 YFSETQ. Written as DNA, the CDR3 is TGCGCCAGCAGTTACCTGCTAGGAGCGAATGAGCAGTTCTTC. Translating it yields CASSYLLGANEQFF.

The chain is built from TRBV7-3 and TRBJ2-3, with 9 bases identical to TRBD2. V lost 5 bases, J lost 2 bases, and 14 bases stayed unmatched. In germline, CDR1 is SGHTA, CDR2 FQGTGA. The CDR3 has 18 residues. The CDR3 here is CASSQDRTSESSTDTQYF. The CDR3 DNA reads TGTGCCAGCAGCCAAGATAGGACTAGCGAAAGTTCCACAGATACGCAGTATTTT.